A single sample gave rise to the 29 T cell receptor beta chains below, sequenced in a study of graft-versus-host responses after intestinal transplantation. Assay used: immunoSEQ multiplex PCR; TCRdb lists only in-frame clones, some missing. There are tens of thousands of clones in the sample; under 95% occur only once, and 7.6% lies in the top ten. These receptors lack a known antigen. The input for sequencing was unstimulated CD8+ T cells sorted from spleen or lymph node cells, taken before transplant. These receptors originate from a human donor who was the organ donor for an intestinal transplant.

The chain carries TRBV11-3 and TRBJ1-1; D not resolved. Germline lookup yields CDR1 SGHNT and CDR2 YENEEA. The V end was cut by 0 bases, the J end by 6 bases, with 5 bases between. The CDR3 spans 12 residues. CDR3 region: CASSLEYSEAFF. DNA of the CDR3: TGTGCCAGCAGCTTAGAATATTCTGAAGCTTTCTTT.

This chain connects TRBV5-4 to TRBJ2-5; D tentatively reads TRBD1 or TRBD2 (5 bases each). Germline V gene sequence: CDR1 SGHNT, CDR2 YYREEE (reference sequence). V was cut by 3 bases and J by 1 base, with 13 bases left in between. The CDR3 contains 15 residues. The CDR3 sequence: CASSSSGTPQETQYF. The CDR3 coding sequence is TGTGCCAGCAGCTCATCCGGGACCCCCCAAGAGACCCAGTACTTC.

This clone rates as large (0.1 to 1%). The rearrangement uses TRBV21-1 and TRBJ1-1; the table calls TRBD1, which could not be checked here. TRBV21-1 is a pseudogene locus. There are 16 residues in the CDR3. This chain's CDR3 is CASLGQGNGMNTEAFF. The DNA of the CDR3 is TGTGCCAGCCTTGGACAGGGGAACGGCATGAACACTGAAGCTTTCTTT.

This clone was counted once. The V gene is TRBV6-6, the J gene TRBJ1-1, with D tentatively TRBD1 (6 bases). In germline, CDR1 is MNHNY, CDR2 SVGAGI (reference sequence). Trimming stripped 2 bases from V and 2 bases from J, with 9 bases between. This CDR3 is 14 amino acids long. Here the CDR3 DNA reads TGTGCCAGCAGTTACCTAGGGACAAACACTGAAGCTTTCTTT. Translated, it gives CASSYLGTNTEAFF.

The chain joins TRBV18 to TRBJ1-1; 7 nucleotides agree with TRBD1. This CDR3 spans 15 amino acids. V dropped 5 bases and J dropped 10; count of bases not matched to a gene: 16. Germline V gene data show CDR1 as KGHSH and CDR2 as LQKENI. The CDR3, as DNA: TGTGCCAGCTCAATAGGGGGAACAGGGGAAATAGGAGCTTTCTTT. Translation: CASSIGGTGEIGAFF.

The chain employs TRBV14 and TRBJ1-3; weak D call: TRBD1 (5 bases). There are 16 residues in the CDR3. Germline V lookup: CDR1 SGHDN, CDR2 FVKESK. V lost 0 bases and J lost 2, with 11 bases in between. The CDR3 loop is CASSQEGWGPGNTIYF. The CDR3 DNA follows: TGTGCCAGCAGCCAAGAAGGGTGGGGCCCTGGAAACACCATATATTTT. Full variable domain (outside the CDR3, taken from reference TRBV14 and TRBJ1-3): EAGVTQFPSHSVIEKGQTVTLRCDPISGHDNLYWYRRVMGKEIKFLLHFVKESKQDESGMPNNRFLAERTGGTYSTLKVQPAELEDSGVYFCASSQEGWGPGNTIYFGEGSWLTVV.

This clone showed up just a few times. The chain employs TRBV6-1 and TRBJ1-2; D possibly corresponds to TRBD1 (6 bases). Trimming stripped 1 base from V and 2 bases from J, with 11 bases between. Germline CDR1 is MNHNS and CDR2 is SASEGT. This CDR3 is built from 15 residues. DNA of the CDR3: TGTGCCAGCAGTGAAGTGAGGGGGGCCAACTATGGCTACACCTTC. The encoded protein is CASSEVRGANYGYTF.

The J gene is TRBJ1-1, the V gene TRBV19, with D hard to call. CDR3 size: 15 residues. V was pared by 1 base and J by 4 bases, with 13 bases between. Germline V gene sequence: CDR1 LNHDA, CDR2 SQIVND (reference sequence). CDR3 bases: TGTGCCAGTAGTATAGGTTTCCTGGCGGTCACTGAAGCTTTCTTT. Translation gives CASSIGFLAVTEAFF. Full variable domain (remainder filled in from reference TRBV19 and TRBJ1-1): DGGITQSPKYLFRKEGQNVTLSCEQNLNHDAMYWYRQDPGQGLRLIYYSQIVNDFQKGDIAEGYSVSREKKESFPLTVTSAQKNPTAFYLCASSIGFLAVTEAFFGQGTRLTVV.

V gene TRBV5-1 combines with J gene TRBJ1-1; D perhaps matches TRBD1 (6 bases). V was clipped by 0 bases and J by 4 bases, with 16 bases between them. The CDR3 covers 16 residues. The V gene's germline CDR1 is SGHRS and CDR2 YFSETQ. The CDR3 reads CASSLDVRGSVTEAFF. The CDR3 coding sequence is TGCGCCAGCAGCTTGGACGTCAGGGGATCGGTCACTGAAGCTTTCTTT.

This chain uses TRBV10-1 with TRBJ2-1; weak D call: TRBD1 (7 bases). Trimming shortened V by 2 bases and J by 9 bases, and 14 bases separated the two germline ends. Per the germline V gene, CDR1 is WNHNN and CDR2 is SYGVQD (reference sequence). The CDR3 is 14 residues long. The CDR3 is CASSEIAGGGEQFF. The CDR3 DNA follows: TGCGCCAGCAGTGAGATTGCAGGGGGAGGTGAGCAGTTCTTC.

The CDR3 bases are TGTGCCAGCAGCTCGGGACAGGGGCTGGATACGCAGTATTTT. Translating it yields CASSSGQGLDTQYF. The chain has TRBV7-6 and TRBJ2-3, with 10 bases matching TRBD1. Germline CDR1 SGHVS, CDR2 FNYEAQ. CDR3 length equals 14 residues. Trimming at V came to 4 bases and at J to 6 bases, leaving 4 bases not matched to a gene.

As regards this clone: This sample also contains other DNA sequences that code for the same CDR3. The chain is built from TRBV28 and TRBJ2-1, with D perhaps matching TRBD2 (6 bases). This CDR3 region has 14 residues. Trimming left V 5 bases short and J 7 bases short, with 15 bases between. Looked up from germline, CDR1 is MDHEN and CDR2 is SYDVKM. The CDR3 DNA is TGTGCCAGCAGTCCGACTAGAGACTATAATGAGCAGTTCTTC. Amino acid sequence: CASSPTRDYNEQFF.

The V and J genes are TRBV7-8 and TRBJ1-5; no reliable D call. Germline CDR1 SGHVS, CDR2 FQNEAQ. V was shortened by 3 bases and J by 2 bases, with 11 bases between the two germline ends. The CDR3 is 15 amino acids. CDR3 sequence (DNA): TGTGCCAGCAGCTTGGAGGGTTTGGGCAATCAGCCCCAGCATTTT. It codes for CASSLEGLGNQPQHF.

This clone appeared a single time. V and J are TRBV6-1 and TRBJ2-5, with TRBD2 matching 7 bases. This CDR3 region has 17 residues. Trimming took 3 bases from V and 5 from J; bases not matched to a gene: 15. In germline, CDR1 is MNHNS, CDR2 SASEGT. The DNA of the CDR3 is TGTGCCAGCAGTGATTTAGCGCCAGGGATGGGGGGGGAGACCCAGTACTTC. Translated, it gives CASSDLAPGMGGETQYF.

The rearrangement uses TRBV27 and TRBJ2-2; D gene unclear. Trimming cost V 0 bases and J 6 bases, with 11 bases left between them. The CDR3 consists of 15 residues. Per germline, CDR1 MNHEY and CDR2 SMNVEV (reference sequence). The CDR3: CASSLSPAVPGELFF. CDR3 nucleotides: TGTGCCAGCAGTTTATCACCGGCCGTCCCCGGGGAGCTGTTTTTT.

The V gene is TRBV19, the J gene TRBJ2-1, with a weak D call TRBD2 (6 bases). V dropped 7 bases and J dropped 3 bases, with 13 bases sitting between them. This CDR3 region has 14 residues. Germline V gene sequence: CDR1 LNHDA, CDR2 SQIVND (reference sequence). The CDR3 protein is CASTPTGVYNEQFF. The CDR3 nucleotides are TGTGCCAGTACCCCGACGGGGGTCTACAATGAGCAGTTCTTC. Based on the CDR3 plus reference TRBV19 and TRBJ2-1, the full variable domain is DGGITQSPKYLFRKEGQNVTLSCEQNLNHDAMYWYRQDPGQGLRLIYYSQIVNDFQKGDIAEGYSVSREKKESFPLTVTSAQKNPTAFYLCASTPTGVYNEQFFGPGTRLTVL.

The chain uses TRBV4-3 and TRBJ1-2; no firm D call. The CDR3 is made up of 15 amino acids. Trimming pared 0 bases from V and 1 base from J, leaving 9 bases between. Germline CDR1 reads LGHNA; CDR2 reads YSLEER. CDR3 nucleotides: TGCGCCAGCAGCCAAGAACGGGGATTTAACTATGGCTACACCTTC. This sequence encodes CASSQERGFNYGYTF.

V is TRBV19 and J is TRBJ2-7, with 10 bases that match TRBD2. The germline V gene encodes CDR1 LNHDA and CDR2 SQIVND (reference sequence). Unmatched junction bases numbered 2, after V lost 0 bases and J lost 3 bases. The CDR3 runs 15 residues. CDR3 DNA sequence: TGTGCCAGTAGTATAGAACTAGCGGGGTTCTACGAGCAGTACTTC. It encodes CASSIELAGFYEQYF. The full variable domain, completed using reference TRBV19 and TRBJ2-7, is DGGITQSPKYLFRKEGQNVTLSCEQNLNHDAMYWYRQDPGQGLRLIYYSQIVNDFQKGDIAEGYSVSREKKESFPLTVTSAQKNPTAFYLCASSIELAGFYEQYFGPGTRLTVT.

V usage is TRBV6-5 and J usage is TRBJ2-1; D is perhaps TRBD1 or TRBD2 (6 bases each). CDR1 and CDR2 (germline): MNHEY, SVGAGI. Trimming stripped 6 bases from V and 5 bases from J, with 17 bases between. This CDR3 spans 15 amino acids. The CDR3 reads CASRPGWGDNNEQFF. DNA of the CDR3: TGTGCCAGCAGACCCGGATGGGGGGACAACAATGAGCAGTTCTTC.

The CDR3 reads CASSSRQPNTEAFF. CDR3 nucleotide sequence: TGTGCCAGCAGCTCGAGACAACCGAACACTGAAGCTTTCTTT. The chain joins TRBV5-4 to TRBJ1-1; no reliable D call. The CDR3 has 14 residues. V gave up 3 bases and J gave up 1 base, with 10 bases separating them. Germline V lookup: CDR1 SGHNT, CDR2 YYREEE (reference sequence). The entire variable domain, with the rest obtained from reference TRBV5-4 and TRBJ1-1, is as follows: ETGVTQSPTHLIKTRGQQVTLRCSSQSGHNTVSWYQQALGQGPQFIFQYYREEENGRGNFPPRFSGLQFPNYSSELNVNALELDDSALYLCASSSRQPNTEAFFGQGTRLTVV.

The CDR3 sequence: CASSRSSGFYNEQFF. DNA for the CDR3: TGTGCCAGTAGTAGGTCTAGCGGCTTCTACAATGAGCAGTTCTTC. The chain uses TRBV19 and TRBJ2-1; 7 nucleotides match TRBD2. With 4 bases clipped from V and 3 bases from J, the junction kept 6 bases outside the gene matches. CDR3 length: 15 amino acids. Germline V lookup: CDR1 LNHDA, CDR2 SQIVND (reference sequence).

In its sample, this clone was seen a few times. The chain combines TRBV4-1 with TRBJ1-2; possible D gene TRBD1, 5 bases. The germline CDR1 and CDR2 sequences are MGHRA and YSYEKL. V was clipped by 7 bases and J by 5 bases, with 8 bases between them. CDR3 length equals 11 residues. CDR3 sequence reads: CASNSGYGYTF. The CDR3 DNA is TGCGCCAGCAATTCAGGGTATGGCTACACCTTC.

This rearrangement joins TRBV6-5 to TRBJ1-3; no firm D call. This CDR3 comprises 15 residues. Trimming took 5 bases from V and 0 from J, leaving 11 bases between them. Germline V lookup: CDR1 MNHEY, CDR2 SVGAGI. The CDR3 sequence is CASSDYPYSGNTIYF. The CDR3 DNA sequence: TGTGCCAGCAGTGACTACCCCTACTCTGGAAACACCATATATTTT.

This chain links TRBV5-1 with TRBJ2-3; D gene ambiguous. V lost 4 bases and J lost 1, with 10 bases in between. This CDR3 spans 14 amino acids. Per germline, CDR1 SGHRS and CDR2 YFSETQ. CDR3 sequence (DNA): TGCGCCAGCAGCGACGGATTCGGCACAGATACGCAGTATTTT. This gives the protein CASSDGFGTDTQYF.

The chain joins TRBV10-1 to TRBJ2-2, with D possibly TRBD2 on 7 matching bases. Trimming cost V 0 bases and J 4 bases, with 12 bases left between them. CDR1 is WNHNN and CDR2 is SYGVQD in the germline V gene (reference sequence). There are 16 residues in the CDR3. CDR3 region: CASSESGGGFTGELFF. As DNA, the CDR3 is TGCGCCAGCAGTGAGTCGGGAGGGGGTTTCACCGGGGAGCTGTTTTTT.

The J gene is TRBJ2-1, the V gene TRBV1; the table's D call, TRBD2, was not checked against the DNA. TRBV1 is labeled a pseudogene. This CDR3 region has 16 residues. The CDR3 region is CTSSQAVPGSYNEQFF. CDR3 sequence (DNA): TGCACCAGCAGCCAAGCGGTACCGGGCTCCTACAATGAGCAGTTCTTC.

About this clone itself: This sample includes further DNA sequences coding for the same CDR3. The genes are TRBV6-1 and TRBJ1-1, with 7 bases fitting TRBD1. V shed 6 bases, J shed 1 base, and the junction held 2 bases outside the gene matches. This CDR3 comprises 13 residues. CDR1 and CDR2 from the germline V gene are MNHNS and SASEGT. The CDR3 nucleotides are TGTGCCAGCAGGAGGACAGGGAACACTGAAGCTTTCTTT. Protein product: CASRRTGNTEAFF.

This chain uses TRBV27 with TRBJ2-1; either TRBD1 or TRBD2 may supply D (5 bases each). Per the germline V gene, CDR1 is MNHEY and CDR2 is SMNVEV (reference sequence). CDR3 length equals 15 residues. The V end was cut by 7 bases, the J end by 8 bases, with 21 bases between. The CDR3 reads CASTAGAPEGYEQFF. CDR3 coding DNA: TGTGCCAGCACCGCCGGGGCCCCCGAGGGGTATGAGCAGTTCTTC.

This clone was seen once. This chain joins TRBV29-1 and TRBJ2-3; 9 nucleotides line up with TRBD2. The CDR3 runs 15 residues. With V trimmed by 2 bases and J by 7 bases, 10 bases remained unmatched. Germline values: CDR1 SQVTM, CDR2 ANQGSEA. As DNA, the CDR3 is TGCAGCGTTGAATTTTCGGCGGGAGGGCCATATACGCAGTATTTT. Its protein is CSVEFSAGGPYTQYF.